The clone carrying this T cell receptor (beta chain) occurred once. The data stem from a study of blood T cell repertoires in COVID-19. Germline CDR1 reads SGHDT; CDR2 reads YYEEEE. The CDR3 sequence is 13 residues long. The ends were cut back, 4 bases at V and 2 bases at J, with 7 bases in the middle. Some clones are missing from TCRdb's copy, which holds only in-frame ones; the method was immunoSEQ multiplex PCR. This table holds roughly 290,000 clones, approximately 90% found once. This chain joins TRBV5-6 and TRBJ1-5; no definite D call. Sequencing was done on a sample of peripheral blood. This receptor was taken from a man younger than 40 with acute or convalescent COVID-19. CDR3 loop: CASSVWRNQPQHF. Written as DNA, the CDR3 is TGTGCCAGCAGCGTCTGGCGCAATCAGCCCCAGCATTTT.